Shown below are 31 T cell receptor beta chains from a single sample sequenced in a study of control samples from healthy donors and cancer patients. Some clones are missing from TCRdb's copy, which holds only in-frame ones; the method was immunoSEQ multiplex PCR. The sample records about 120,000 clones, more than 80% being singletons. Sequencing input: blood. Receptors were obtained from a man aged 40-49 years in good health.

V is TRBV24-1 and J is TRBJ1-5; TRBD1 agrees at 9 bases. CDR1 KGHDR and CDR2 SFDVKD come from the germline V gene. The V gene end was trimmed by 5 bases and the J gene end by 7 bases; junction bases not matched to a gene: 8. The CDR3 sequence is 15 residues long. The CDR3 spells CATSVSGTGSQPQHF. CDR3 DNA sequence: TGTGCCACCAGTGTCTCCGGGACAGGGTCGCAGCCCCAGCATTTT.

The rearrangement uses TRBV9 and TRBJ2-1; 11 nucleotides line up with TRBD1. Germline V gene data show CDR1 as SGDLS and CDR2 as YYNGEE. The CDR3 runs to 14 residues. V lost 8 bases, J lost 3 bases, and 4 bases stayed unmatched. The CDR3 nucleotides read TGTGCCAGTGGGACAGGGGGGTTCTACAATGAGCAGTTCTTC. Translated, it gives CASGTGGFYNEQFF.

The V gene is TRBV4-1, the J gene TRBJ2-3, with D uncertain. CDR3 length equals 16 residues. Germline CDR1 reads MGHRA; CDR2 reads YSYEKL. V dropped 5 bases and J dropped 5 bases, with 20 bases sitting between them. The DNA for the CDR3 is TGCGCCAGCAGCACCCCAGTCACCCCGCCGGAAGATACGCAGTATTTT. Its protein is CASSTPVTPPEDTQYF.

A few counts support this clone. This chain connects TRBV10-2 to TRBJ1-2, with D hard to call. The CDR3 is 17 residues long. CDR1 is WSHSY, CDR2 SAAADI, per germline. With 3 bases removed from V and 1 base from J, the gap between germline ends came to 18 bases. Written as DNA, the CDR3 is TGCGCCAGCAGTGAAAGATTAGGATGGGGAGTTAACTATGGCTACACCTTC. This encodes CASSERLGWGVNYGYTF.

The chain couples TRBV29-1 to TRBJ1-2; D is undetermined. CDR1 is SQVTM and CDR2 is ANQGSEA in the germline V gene. V lost 3 bases and J 5 bases, leaving 10 bases between the germline ends. CDR3 length equals 12 residues. CDR3 coding DNA: TGCAGCGTTGATTTTGGGGTGTATGGCTACACCTTC. This sequence encodes CSVDFGVYGYTF.

The chain links TRBV19 to TRBJ2-1; D possibly matches TRBD1 or TRBD2 (7 bases each). Germline lookup yields CDR1 LNHDA and CDR2 SQIVND (reference sequence). The length of the CDR3 is 15 residues. With 5 bases removed from V and 7 bases from J, the gap between germline ends came to 18 bases. The CDR3 DNA reads as TGTGCCAGTAGTCAGCGGGACAGCCTTGAGAATGAGCAGTTCTTC. Translation gives CASSQRDSLENEQFF.

J is TRBJ1-1 and V is TRBV7-3; TRBD1 aligns across 9 bases. CDR1 and CDR2 (germline): SGHTA, FQGTGA. The CDR3 spans 14 residues. After removal of 8 bases from V and 4 bases from J, the junction contained 8 bases not matched to a gene. CDR3 loop: CASSRDRVGTEAFF. For the CDR3, the DNA is TGTGCCAGCTCCCGGGACAGGGTCGGCACTGAAGCTTTCTTT.

The chain carries TRBV5-5 and TRBJ2-2; D gene ambiguous. Trimming took 0 bases from V and 6 from J, leaving 15 bases between them. The germline gives CDR1 SGHKS, CDR2 YYEKEE (reference sequence). There are 16 residues in the CDR3. The CDR3 loop is CASSLGVLGSAGELFF. The CDR3 nucleotides read TGTGCCAGCAGCTTGGGAGTTTTAGGATCCGCCGGGGAGCTGTTTTTT. Complete variable domain (other parts from reference TRBV5-5 and TRBJ2-2): DAGVTQSPTHLIKTRGQQVTLRCSPISGHKSVSWYQQVLGQGPQFIFQYYEKEERGRGNFPDRFSARQFPNYSSELNVNALLLGDSALYLCASSLGVLGSAGELFFGEGSRLTVL.

With regard to this clone: The same CDR3 can be traced to other DNA sequences in this sample. This rearrangement joins TRBV18 to TRBJ1-2; tentative D call: TRBD1 (5 bases). Germline V CDR1 and CDR2: KGHSH, LQKENI. Trimming left V 2 bases short and J 5 bases short, with 9 bases between. CDR3 size: 13 residues. CDR3 sequence: CASSPGGNYGYTF. The DNA of the CDR3 is TGTGCCAGCTCACCAGGGGGTAATTATGGCTACACCTTC.

A single count supports this clone. The rearrangement uses TRBV10-3 and TRBJ1-3, with D tentatively TRBD1 (5 bases). CDR1 is ENHRY and CDR2 is SYGVKD in the germline V gene. The CDR3 is 17 residues long. Between the trimmed V and J ends, which lost 0 bases and 4 bases, there was a span of 16 bases. The CDR3 protein is CAISESTMGQGGNTIYF. For the CDR3, the DNA is TGTGCCATCAGTGAGTCGACCATGGGGCAGGGAGGAAACACCATATATTTT.

The chain is built from TRBV14 and TRBJ1-1; D is ambiguous. The CDR3 has 14 residues. The V gene lost 3 bases and the J gene lost 6 bases, with 14 bases spanning the gap. Germline assignment: CDR1 SGHDN and CDR2 FVKESK. The CDR3 region is CASSQPVGKAEAFF. CDR3 DNA sequence: TGTGCCAGCAGCCAGCCTGTAGGTAAAGCTGAAGCTTTCTTT.

The chain couples TRBV3-1 (or the pseudogene TRBV3-2) to TRBJ2-7, with 7 bases matching TRBD1. J was trimmed by 4 bases and V by 1 base; bases with no gene match: 7. CDR3 length: 15 amino acids. Per germline, CDR1 LGHDT and CDR2 YNNKEL (reference sequence). CDR3 coding DNA: TGTGCCAGCAGCCAAGTTGCGACAGGGTCTTACGAGCAGTACTTC. Encoded protein: CASSQVATGSYEQYF.

The chain combines TRBV5-1 with TRBJ1-5; maybe TRBD1 (6 bases). V was pared by 1 base and J by 5 bases, with 13 bases between. CDR3 length equals 15 residues. The germline CDR1 and CDR2 sequences are SGHRS and YFSETQ. CDR3 region: CASSLNPGDHQPQHF. The CDR3 DNA follows: TGCGCCAGCAGCTTGAATCCAGGGGACCATCAGCCCCAGCATTTT.

In DNA, the CDR3 is TGTGCCAGCAGCTCGATTGGCGCTGGAAACACCATATATTTT. This encodes CASSSIGAGNTIYF. The rearrangement links TRBV6-5 to TRBJ1-3; unclear D gene. Trimming left V 6 bases short and J 2 bases short, with 11 bases between. The CDR3 contains 14 residues. CDR1 is MNHEY, CDR2 SVGAGI, per germline.

J is TRBJ2-5 and V is TRBV27; D could derive from TRBD1 or TRBD2 (7 bases each). Germline CDR1 reads MNHEY; CDR2 reads SMNVEV (reference sequence). This CDR3 region has 15 residues. V dropped 2 bases and J dropped 5 bases, with 15 bases sitting between them. The CDR3 DNA reads as TGTGCCAGCAGTTTAGGGAGGCAGGGGGGGGAGACCCAGTACTTC. Translated, it gives CASSLGRQGGETQYF.

The rearrangement uses TRBV19 and TRBJ2-7; no reliable D call. This CDR3 has 12 residues. The V end was cut by 2 bases, the J end by 4 bases, with 6 bases between. Germline V CDR1 and CDR2: LNHDA, SQIVND (reference sequence). In DNA, the CDR3 is TGTGCCAGTAGTATATGGGGTTACGAGCAGTACTTC. Protein: CASSIWGYEQYF.

The V and J genes are TRBV2 and TRBJ1-2; the D gene is possibly TRBD1 (6 bases). This CDR3 has 14 residues. The germline V gene encodes CDR1 SNHLY and CDR2 FYNNEI. V dropped 6 bases and J dropped 7 bases, with 18 bases sitting between them. The CDR3: CASSASLGAGGYTF. DNA of the CDR3: TGTGCCAGCAGCGCTAGCCTGGGGGCGGGTGGCTACACCTTC. Combining the CDR3 with reference TRBV2 and TRBJ1-2 gives the whole variable domain EPEVTQTPSHQVTQMGQEVILRCVPISNHLYFYWYRQILGQKVEFLVSFYNNEISEKSEIFDDQFSVERPDGSNFTLKIRSTKLEDSAMYFCASSASLGAGGYTFGSGTRLTVV.

This rearrangement joins TRBV6-5 to TRBJ2-3; D is perhaps TRBD1 (5 bases). V lost 5 bases and J lost 4, with 13 bases in between. The germline V gene encodes CDR1 MNHEY and CDR2 SVGAGI. The CDR3 loop spans 14 amino acids. The CDR3 DNA follows: TGTGCCAGCAGTCGGCTCCAGACAGCAGATACGCAGTATTTT. As protein: CASSRLQTADTQYF.

The chain is built from TRBV19 and TRBJ2-1; 10 positions agree with TRBD1. CDR3 length: 13 amino acids. With V trimmed by 9 bases and J by 5 bases, 4 bases remained unmatched. Per germline, CDR1 LNHDA and CDR2 SQIVND (reference sequence). The CDR3 loop is CASWDRGNNEQFF. In nucleotides, the CDR3 is TGTGCCAGCTGGGACAGGGGCAACAATGAGCAGTTCTTC.

This chain uses TRBV9 with TRBJ2-7; 9 bases fit TRBD2. CDR1 is SGDLS and CDR2 is YYNGEE in the germline V gene. The CDR3 loop spans 17 amino acids. The trim removed 4 bases at V and 6 bases at J, leaving 17 bases unmatched. The CDR3 DNA is TGTGCCAGCAGCCCCCGTAGTAGCGGGGGCTTACACCGCGAGCAGTACTTC. Residues: CASSPRSSGGLHREQYF.

J is TRBJ1-6 and V is TRBV2; 7 nucleotides match TRBD1. V lost 7 bases and J lost 14; bases outside the gene matches: 11. The CDR3 runs 13 residues. CDR1 is SNHLY and CDR2 is FYNNEI in the germline V gene. CDR3 coding DNA: TGTGCCAGCAAAAGGACAGGTTTGATCGCCCTCCACTTT. Translation: CASKRTGLIALHF.

The chain is built from TRBV7-9 and TRBJ1-4; D uncertain. The CDR3 totals 15 residues. Germline loops: CDR1 SEHNR, CDR2 FQNEAQ (reference sequence). Between the trimmed V and J ends, which lost 0 bases and 4 bases, there was a span of 9 bases. CDR3 protein: CASSLAGRNNEKLFF. In DNA form, the CDR3 reads TGTGCCAGCAGCTTAGCGGGCAGGAATAATGAAAAACTGTTTTTT.

The V and J genes are TRBV5-5 and TRBJ1-6, with a weak D call TRBD1 (5 bases). The V end was cut by 4 bases, the J end by 7 bases, with 15 bases between. Germline assignment: CDR1 SGHKS and CDR2 YYEKEE (reference sequence). The CDR3 is 15 amino acids. This chain's CDR3 is CASSRQGTSNSPLHF. CDR3 in DNA: TGTGCCAGCAGCCGGCAGGGAACATCGAATTCACCCCTCCACTTT.

The chain joins TRBV4-2 to TRBJ2-5; D might be TRBD1 (6 bases). The germline CDR1 and CDR2 sequences are LGHNA and YNFKEQ. The CDR3 consists of 16 residues. V lost 0 bases to trimming and J lost 4 bases, with 15 bases between them. The CDR3 sequence: CASSQETGGGGETQYF. CDR3 coding DNA: TGTGCCAGCAGCCAAGAGACTGGGGGCGGCGGAGAGACCCAGTACTTC.

The rearrangement uses TRBV4-2 and TRBJ2-7; no clear D. Germline V CDR1 and CDR2: LGHNA, YNFKEQ. This CDR3 comprises 16 residues. The V end was cut by 1 base, the J end by 0 bases, with 13 bases between. CDR3 bases: TGTGCCAGCAGCCAAGGTGGAGCAGGTGGCTCCTACGAGCAGTACTTC. As protein: CASSQGGAGGSYEQYF.

The chain recombines TRBV6-2 or TRBV6-3 with TRBJ2-3; 11 nucleotides agree with TRBD2. Germline V gene sequence: CDR1 MNHEY, CDR2 SVGEGT. Losses at the gene ends were 2 bases for V and 4 bases for J; bases not matched to a gene: 2. The CDR3 runs 15 residues. CDR3 loop: CASSYLAGGSDTQYF. The CDR3 nucleotides read TGTGCCAGCAGTTACCTAGCGGGGGGCTCAGATACGCAGTATTTT.

The gene calls are TRBV19 and TRBJ2-3; perhaps TRBD2 as D (5 bases). Between the trimmed V and J ends, which lost 1 base and 3 bases, there was a span of 11 bases. This CDR3 region has 15 residues. Germline-derived CDR1 and CDR2 are LNHDA and SQIVND (reference sequence). CDR3: CASSIGEGGTDTQYF. The CDR3, as DNA: TGTGCCAGTAGTATAGGGGAAGGAGGAACAGATACGCAGTATTTT.

This clone was counted only a few times. The chain has TRBV6-5 and TRBJ1-5, with D uncertain. The CDR3 is 13 residues long. Germline lookup yields CDR1 MNHEY and CDR2 SVGAGI. V lost 4 bases to trimming and J lost 6 bases, with 10 bases between them. The CDR3 DNA is TGTGCCAGCAGTTCCTACATTACTCAGCCCCAGCATTTT. This translates into CASSSYITQPQHF.

This chain links TRBV15 with TRBJ2-2; 7 nucleotides align to TRBD2. The CDR3 extends over 15 amino acids. Germline lookup yields CDR1 LNHNV and CDR2 YYDKDF (reference sequence). The V segment lost 0 bases and the J segment 6 bases; nucleotides outside the gene matches: 4. CDR3 sequence: CATSRDRGVPGELFF. CDR3 in DNA: TGTGCCACCAGCAGAGATCGGGGGGTCCCCGGGGAGCTGTTTTTT.

The rearrangement links TRBV27 to TRBJ2-7, with D possibly being TRBD2 (6 bases). V lost 4 bases, J lost 6 bases, and 16 bases lay in between. Germline CDR1 is MNHEY and CDR2 is SMNVEV (reference sequence). The CDR3 is made up of 14 amino acids. CDR3 bases: TGTGCCAGCAGTTCCGGGGGTGGAAATCGCGAGCAGTACTTC. This codes for CASSSGGGNREQYF.

The V gene is TRBV6-1, the J gene TRBJ2-3; TRBD2 matches at 9 bases. Germline V CDR1 and CDR2: MNHNS, SASEGT. J gave up 2 bases and V 4 bases, and 7 bases lay outside the gene matches. The CDR3 spans 16 residues. The CDR3: CASSVGAGGPTDTQYF. The CDR3 DNA reads as TGTGCCAGCAGTGTGGGAGCGGGGGGACCCACAGATACGCAGTATTTT.